Sequencing of this TCR beta chain was carried out in a study of technical replicates of blood from a few donors. The ends lost 3 bases at V and 0 bases at J; junction bases unmatched: 5. Germline-derived CDR1 and CDR2 are SGDLS and YYNGEE. The CDR3 length is 15 residues. The table came from immunoSEQ multiplex PCR; TCRdb's copy has only in-frame clones and leaves some out. In the table there are 80,000 to 95,000 clones, 90% to 95% of which are singletons. The material sequenced was T cells isolated from PBMCs. The rearrangement joins TRBV9 to TRBJ1-1; TRBD1 matches 7 bases. This TCR derives from a human donor in good health. The CDR3 DNA is TGTGCCAGCAGCGCCGAGGGGGCTCTGAACACTGAAGCTTTCTTT. Translating gives CASSAEGALNTEAFF.